Listed here are 15 T cell receptor beta chains from one sample, sequenced in a study of blood T cell repertoires in COVID-19. Only in-frame clones appear in the TCRdb table, and some are missing; sequencing was by immunoSEQ multiplex PCR. The profile shows roughly 500,000 clones, around nine tenths of them singletons. Sequencing was carried out using PBMCs or T cells enriched from blood (not recorded which). These receptors all come from a woman aged 40 to 49 who had recovered from COVID-19.

The chain combines TRBV29-1 with TRBJ1-1; D unclear. V was clipped by 6 bases and J by 5 bases, with 13 bases between them. The CDR3 extends over 12 amino acids. Germline CDR1 and CDR2: SQVTM and ANQGSEA. CDR3 sequence: CSVTPAGTEAFF. As DNA, the CDR3 is TGCAGCGTCACACCGGCGGGGACTGAAGCTTTCTTT.

This rearrangement joins TRBV11-1 to TRBJ1-1; D might be TRBD1 (6 bases). V shed 7 bases and J shed 4 bases, with 22 bases lying between them. This CDR3 is 16 amino acids long. In germline, CDR1 is SGHAT, CDR2 FQDESV (reference sequence). The CDR3 loop is CASTRRTQGIFTEAFF. Written as DNA, the CDR3 is TGTGCCAGCACCCGCCGCACACAGGGTATATTCACTGAAGCTTTCTTT.

This chain uses TRBV19 with TRBJ2-3, with a possible D match to TRBD2 (6 bases). Germline CDR1 is LNHDA and CDR2 is SQIVND (reference sequence). The CDR3 totals 16 residues. V was clipped by 1 base and J by 2 bases, with 13 bases between them. The CDR3 spells CASSIAAGVSTDTQYF. The CDR3 DNA sequence: TGTGCCAGTAGTATAGCAGCGGGCGTCTCCACAGATACGCAGTATTTT.

This clone was observed a handful of times. This chain uses TRBV18 with TRBJ2-2, with D uncertain. Germline assignment: CDR1 KGHSH and CDR2 LQKENI. V lost 8 bases to trimming and J lost 2 bases, with 12 bases between them. The CDR3 extends over 14 amino acids. CDR3 protein: CASAVERNTGELFF. CDR3 DNA sequence: TGTGCCAGCGCAGTCGAAAGAAACACCGGGGAGCTGTTTTTT.

V usage is TRBV7-8 and J usage is TRBJ2-3, with D possibly matching TRBD1 (6 bases). V was trimmed by 4 bases and J by 6 bases, leaving 11 bases between them. The germline gives CDR1 SGHVS, CDR2 FQNEAQ. CDR3 length equals 13 residues. Here the CDR3 DNA reads TGTGCCAGCAGCTCAAACAGGGAGGATACGCAGTATTTT. Its translation is CASSSNREDTQYF.

The V and J genes are TRBV6-1 and TRBJ1-4; D may be TRBD1 (5 bases). Trimming left V 3 bases short and J 6 bases short, with 11 bases between. The CDR3 length is 14 residues. Germline CDR1 reads MNHNS; CDR2 reads SASEGT. CDR3 coding DNA: TGTGCCAGCAGTGACAGGGAGGCGGATGAAAAACTGTTTTTT. It yields the protein CASSDREADEKLFF.

The CDR3 region is CASRGNRGTEAFF. CDR3 DNA: TGTGCCAGCAGGGGAAACAGGGGCACTGAAGCTTTCTTT. This chain joins TRBV12-3 or TRBV12-4 and TRBJ1-1; the match to TRBD1 covers 7 bases. V trimming: 6 bases; J trimming: 4 bases; junction bases outside the gene matches: 5. This CDR3 comprises 13 residues.

The chain is built from TRBV7-2 and TRBJ2-1; D is unclear. Trimming cost V 5 bases and J 15 bases, with 14 bases left between them. CDR1 SGHTA and CDR2 FQGNSA come from the germline V gene. The CDR3 covers 11 residues. The CDR3 spells CASSPGPVPFF. The CDR3 bases are TGTGCCAGCAGCCCAGGCCCAGTGCCGTTCTTC.

A single count supports this clone. Other nucleotide sequences from this sample produce the same CDR3. The chain employs TRBV10-3 and TRBJ1-5, with a possible D match to TRBD1 (6 bases). Trimming took off 0 bases at V and 1 base at J, with 10 bases between the two ends. This CDR3 is 16 amino acids long. Germline lookup yields CDR1 ENHRY and CDR2 SYGVKD. CDR3 in DNA: TGTGCCATCAGTGAGTCAGGGCAGGGGAGCAATCAGCCCCAGCATTTT. Protein: CAISESGQGSNQPQHF.

The J gene is TRBJ1-6, the V gene TRBV19; D is undetermined. V dropped 5 bases and J dropped 3 bases, with 8 bases sitting between them. CDR1 is LNHDA, CDR2 SQIVND, per germline (reference sequence). The CDR3 has 14 amino acids. The chain's CDR3 is CASSREFYNSPLHF. CDR3 coding DNA: TGTGCCAGTAGTCGGGAGTTCTATAATTCACCCCTCCACTTT.

The gene calls are TRBV6-6 and TRBJ1-3; the D is unclear. There are 14 residues in the CDR3. Germline V CDR1 and CDR2: MNHNY, SVGAGI (reference sequence). Trimming stripped 3 bases from V and 4 bases from J, with 10 bases between. The CDR3 here is CASSYRSTGNTIYF. The CDR3 nucleotides read TGTGCCAGCAGTTATCGGTCCACCGGAAACACCATATATTTT.

V usage is TRBV5-8 and J usage is TRBJ1-4, with D unresolved. Germline CDR1 SGHTS, CDR2 YDEGEE. V lost 1 base and J lost 4, with 11 bases in between. The CDR3 extends over 15 amino acids. The CDR3 sequence: CASSLQWAVNEKLFF. The CDR3 DNA follows: TGTGCCAGCAGCTTGCAGTGGGCAGTTAATGAAAAACTGTTTTTT.

Here the CDR3 reads CASSVHRPRTGVEDGYTF. For the CDR3, the DNA is TGTGCCAGTAGCGTTCACCGACCTAGGACAGGGGTCGAGGATGGCTACACCTTC. This chain joins TRBV19 and TRBJ1-2, with 9 nucleotides matching TRBD1. V lost 6 bases and J lost 6; bases outside the gene matches: 20. Germline CDR1 and CDR2: LNHDA and SQIVND (reference sequence). The CDR3 runs 18 residues.

This chain's CDR3 is CASSYRGFAEAFF. DNA of the CDR3: TGTGCCAGCAGTTACAGGGGTTTCGCTGAAGCTTTCTTT. The rearrangement links TRBV6-6 to TRBJ1-1; D perhaps matches TRBD1 (5 bases). CDR1 and CDR2 (germline): MNHNY, SVGAGI (reference sequence). V shed 2 bases and J shed 6 bases, with 10 bases lying between them. CDR3 size: 13 residues.

V and J are TRBV5-8 and TRBJ2-1, with 7 bases that match TRBD2. The ends lost 0 bases at V and 5 bases at J; junction bases unmatched: 5. CDR1 is SGHTS and CDR2 is YDEGEE in the germline V gene. This CDR3 comprises 15 residues. CDR3 DNA: TGTGCCAGCAGCTTGGGACCAGGGACTAACAATGAGCAGTTCTTC. Protein product: CASSLGPGTNNEQFF.